Listed below are T cell receptor beta chains from one sample, sequenced in a study of shared clonotypes between healthy human individuals. Here immunoSEQ multiplex PCR was the method, and the copy in TCRdb shows in-frame clones only, minus some. The sample has millions of clones; approximately 90% are singletons. The source material was naive CD4+ T cells sorted from blood. Every receptor here comes from a man in his late teens or twenties in good health. Each CDR3 is given with its conserved first and last residue. A D gene is named only where the DNA matches it firmly. A clone size is listed for some rows: how often the clone was seen (once, few, many), or a class if it is expanded.

clone_size: once; v_call: TRBV9; j_call: TRBJ2-5; d_call: -; cdr3_aa: CASGLGTTQYF; cdr3_nt: TGTGCCAGCGGGCTTGGCACAACCCAGTACTTC
clone_size: -; v_call: TRBV18; j_call: TRBJ2-3; d_call: TRBD2; cdr3_aa: CASSPSLAGGSTDTQYF; cdr3_nt: TGTGCCAGCTCACCCTCTCTAGCGGGGGGATCAACAGATACGCAGTATTTT
clone_size: -; v_call: TRBV2; j_call: TRBJ1-3; d_call: -; cdr3_aa: CASMDRRAGNTIYF; cdr3_nt: TGTGCCAGCATGGATCGCAGGGCTGGAAACACCATATATTTT
clone_size: -; v_call: TRBV30; j_call: TRBJ1-2; d_call: -; cdr3_aa: CAWSYGYTF; cdr3_nt: TGTGCCTGGAGTTACGGCTACACCTTC
clone_size: -; v_call: TRBV30; j_call: TRBJ2-2; d_call: TRBD1; cdr3_aa: CAWSPQGTGELFF; cdr3_nt: TGTGCCTGGAGCCCACAGGGGACCGGGGAGCTGTTTTTT
clone_size: once; v_call: TRBV5-4; j_call: TRBJ2-1; d_call: TRBD2; cdr3_aa: CASTPRTSGGNEQFF; cdr3_nt: TGTGCCAGCACCCCCAGGACTAGCGGTGGGAATGAGCAGTTCTTC
clone_size: -; v_call: TRBV9; j_call: TRBJ1-2; d_call: -; cdr3_aa: CASSVGSLKGYGYTF; cdr3_nt: TGTGCCAGCAGCGTCGGGTCCCTTAAGGGCTATGGCTACACCTTC
clone_size: -; v_call: TRBV9; j_call: TRBJ2-7; d_call: -; cdr3_aa: CASSVFTQSRVYEQYF; cdr3_nt: TGTGCCAGCAGCGTTTTTACCCAATCGAGGGTCTACGAGCAGTACTTC
clone_size: -; v_call: TRBV6-1; j_call: TRBJ1-2; d_call: TRBD1; cdr3_aa: CASSENRGLGYTF; cdr3_nt: TGTGCCAGCAGTGAGAACAGGGGATTGGGCTACACCTTC
clone_size: -; v_call: TRBV6-1; j_call: TRBJ1-4; d_call: -; cdr3_aa: CASSEVRISNEKLFF; cdr3_nt: TGTGCCAGCAGTGAAGTCAGGATCTCTAATGAAAAACTGTTTTTT
clone_size: -; v_call: TRBV19; j_call: TRBJ2-1; d_call: TRBD1; cdr3_aa: CASSTRGREQFF; cdr3_nt: TGTGCCAGTAGTACCAGGGGGCGTGAGCAGTTCTTC
clone_size: -; v_call: TRBV7-8; j_call: TRBJ2-7; d_call: -; cdr3_aa: CASSLAEASYEQYF; cdr3_nt: TGTGCCAGCAGCTTAGCCGAGGCCTCCTACGAGCAGTACTTC
clone_size: once; v_call: TRBV1; j_call: TRBJ2-7; d_call: -; cdr3_aa: CTSSHLGTSVYEQYF; cdr3_nt: TGCACCAGCAGCCACCTCGGGACTAGCGTCTACGAGCAGTACTTC
clone_size: -; v_call: TRBV29-1; j_call: TRBJ2-3; d_call: -; cdr3_aa: CSVDLGADTQYF; cdr3_nt: TGCAGCGTTGATCTTGGGGCAGATACGCAGTATTTT
clone_size: -; v_call: TRBV20-1; j_call: TRBJ2-3; d_call: -; cdr3_aa: CSASGDTQYF; cdr3_nt: TGCAGTGCTAGCGGAGATACGCAGTATTTT
clone_size: once; v_call: TRBV5-1; j_call: TRBJ1-3; d_call: -; cdr3_aa: CASSLVQGPGNTIYF; cdr3_nt: TGCGCCAGCAGCTTGGTACAGGGACCTGGAAACACCATATATTTT
clone_size: -; v_call: TRBV6-1; j_call: TRBJ2-7; d_call: TRBD1; cdr3_aa: CASSTRQGGNEQYF; cdr3_nt: TGTGCCAGCAGTACCCGACAGGGTGGGAACGAGCAGTACTTC
clone_size: -; v_call: TRBV5-4; j_call: TRBJ2-7; d_call: -; cdr3_aa: CASSYDTGYEQYF; cdr3_nt: TGTGCCAGCAGCTACGACACAGGCTACGAGCAGTACTTC
clone_size: -; v_call: TRBV18; j_call: TRBJ2-3; d_call: -; cdr3_aa: CASSAQGGTDTQYF; cdr3_nt: TGTGCCAGCTCAGCACAGGGAGGCACAGATACGCAGTATTTT
clone_size: -; v_call: TRBV19; j_call: TRBJ2-2; d_call: -; cdr3_aa: CASSMIQENTGELFF; cdr3_nt: TGTGCCAGTAGTATGATTCAGGAGAACACCGGGGAGCTGTTTTTT
clone_size: -; v_call: TRBV10-3; j_call: TRBJ2-3; d_call: TRBD2; cdr3_aa: CAISESSLAGVTQYF; cdr3_nt: TGTGCCATCAGTGAGTCGAGTCTAGCGGGAGTGACGCAGTATTTT
clone_size: -; v_call: TRBV9; j_call: TRBJ2-1; d_call: TRBD2; cdr3_aa: CASSPRTSGSSYNEQFF; cdr3_nt: TGTGCCAGCAGCCCTAGGACTAGCGGGAGTTCCTACAATGAGCAGTTCTTC
clone_size: -; v_call: TRBV7-9; j_call: TRBJ2-3; d_call: -; cdr3_aa: CASSLMEDTQYF; cdr3_nt: TGTGCCAGCAGCTTAATGGAGGATACGCAGTATTTT
clone_size: -; v_call: TRBV19; j_call: TRBJ1-4; d_call: -; cdr3_aa: CASTPRSENEKLFF; cdr3_nt: TGTGCCAGTACCCCCCGAAGTGAAAATGAAAAACTGTTTTTT
clone_size: once; v_call: TRBV5-1; j_call: TRBJ2-3; d_call: -; cdr3_aa: CASSLEVTRTDTQYF; cdr3_nt: TGCGCCAGCAGCTTGGAGGTCACTCGCACAGATACGCAGTATTTT
clone_size: -; v_call: TRBV5-1; j_call: TRBJ1-1; d_call: -; cdr3_aa: CASSLARFTEAFF; cdr3_nt: TGCGCCAGCAGCTTGGCCCGATTCACTGAAGCTTTCTTT
clone_size: -; v_call: TRBV18; j_call: TRBJ2-7; d_call: TRBD1; cdr3_aa: CASSPTVPSRDRTYEQYF; cdr3_nt: TGTGCCAGCTCACCAACAGTGCCCAGCAGGGACAGGACCTACGAGCAGTACTTC
clone_size: -; v_call: TRBV5-1; j_call: TRBJ1-3; d_call: TRBD1; cdr3_aa: CASRSTAGTEANTIYF; cdr3_nt: TGCGCCAGCAGGAGTACCGCCGGGACAGAAGCAAACACCATATATTTT
clone_size: -; v_call: TRBV19; j_call: TRBJ2-7; d_call: -; cdr3_aa: CASSIMIGGREQYF; cdr3_nt: TGTGCCAGTAGTATCATGATTGGGGGGCGTGAGCAGTACTTC
clone_size: -; v_call: TRBV11-2; j_call: TRBJ2-5; d_call: -; cdr3_aa: CASSNPIMSTPPQYF; cdr3_nt: TGTGCCAGCAGCAACCCCATAATGTCCACCCCCCCTCAGTACTTC
clone_size: once; v_call: TRBV28; j_call: TRBJ1-5; d_call: -; cdr3_aa: CASSVLTLRDSNQPQHF; cdr3_nt: TGTGCCAGCAGCGTCCTGACACTCCGGGACAGCAATCAGCCCCAGCATTTT
clone_size: -; v_call: TRBV2; j_call: TRBJ2-3; d_call: TRBD2; cdr3_aa: CASRRASGTTDTQYF; cdr3_nt: TGTGCCAGCAGGAGGGCTAGCGGGACCACAGATACGCAGTATTTT
clone_size: -; v_call: TRBV7-9; j_call: TRBJ2-5; d_call: TRBD1; cdr3_aa: CASSKRQGPQETQYF; cdr3_nt: TGTGCCAGCAGCAAACGACAGGGCCCTCAAGAGACCCAGTACTTC
clone_size: -; v_call: TRBV28; j_call: TRBJ2-4; d_call: -; cdr3_aa: CASSRQLAKNIQYF; cdr3_nt: TGTGCCAGCAGTCGGCAACTAGCCAAAAACATTCAGTACTTC
clone_size: once; v_call: TRBV10-1; j_call: TRBJ2-3; d_call: -; cdr3_aa: CASSPQQGRDTQYF; cdr3_nt: TGCGCCAGCAGTCCCCAACAGGGACGAGATACGCAGTATTTT
clone_size: -; v_call: TRBV27; j_call: TRBJ1-4; d_call: TRBD1; cdr3_aa: CASKTETGGLETNEKLFF; cdr3_nt: TGTGCCAGCAAAACCGAGACAGGGGGCTTGGAGACTAATGAAAAACTGTTTTTT
clone_size: -; v_call: TRBV7-2; j_call: TRBJ2-3; d_call: TRBD2; cdr3_aa: CASSLVGSGSTDTQYF; cdr3_nt: TGTGCCAGCAGCTTAGTGGGTAGCGGGAGCACAGATACGCAGTATTTT
clone_size: -; v_call: TRBV9; j_call: TRBJ2-4; d_call: -; cdr3_aa: CASSPEDSRSVIVF; cdr3_nt: TGTGCCAGCAGCCCCGAGGACAGCCGATCGGTTATTGTGTTC
clone_size: -; v_call: TRBV6-5; j_call: TRBJ2-7; d_call: -; cdr3_aa: CASRRGSAHEQYF; cdr3_nt: TGTGCCAGCAGGAGGGGATCAGCCCACGAGCAGTACTTC
clone_size: -; v_call: TRBV4-1; j_call: TRBJ1-2; d_call: -; cdr3_aa: CASSQVGTGGYTF; cdr3_nt: TGCGCCAGCAGCCAAGTGGGAACGGGGGGCTACACCTTC
clone_size: -; v_call: TRBV14; j_call: TRBJ1-5; d_call: TRBD1; cdr3_aa: CASSAGGGNQPQHF; cdr3_nt: TGTGCCAGCAGCGCAGGGGGAGGCAATCAGCCCCAGCATTTT
clone_size: -; v_call: TRBV25-1; j_call: TRBJ1-4; d_call: -; cdr3_aa: CASSEVGDREKLFF; cdr3_nt: TGTGCCAGCAGTGAGGTAGGGGACCGAGAAAAACTGTTTTTT